The sequence of this T cell receptor (beta chain) was determined in a study of identical twins. Overall study results and limits: Abundant beta clonotypes from cord blood bore fewer insertions; memory repertoires lacked this pattern.

As for this clonotype: The target antigen is unknown.

Trimming at V came to 6 bases and at J to 7 bases, leaving 11 bases not matched to a gene. The CDR3 is 15 amino acids. CDR1 is MDHEN and CDR2 is SYDVKM in the germline V gene. Via MiXCR, TCRdb re-called the 5' RACE reads, giving one row per CDR3 protein. Of fewer than 350,000 distinct CDR3 sequences detected, less than 9% appear once; the ten largest clones hold over 2%. The sample was also linked to a second study, of yellow fever vaccine responses in identical twins.

This clonotype was sampled from a woman aged 18-29 years in good health. The sample comprised memory (CD45RO+) T cells sorted from blood. The chain joins TRBV28 to TRBJ1-4; TRBD1 matches at 7 bases. The CDR3 bases are TGTGCCAGCAGCGACACAGGGGTAGGAAGTGAAAAACTGTTTTTT. Residues: CASSDTGVGSEKLFF.